This T cell receptor (beta chain) stems from a study of cytomegalovirus exposure and HLA in healthy donors. Overall study findings and caveats: Later analysis identified several of the most significant clusters that appeared linked to common viral pathogens. In a later analysis, most CMV-associated TCR beta chains appeared HLA-restricted. Solely CMV serostatus was available to characterize immune exposure.

PCR used 60 Vbeta primers and 13 Jbeta primers. Here immunoSEQ multiplex PCR was the method, and the copy in TCRdb shows in-frame clones only, minus some. Among fewer than 250,000 clones listed, 80% to 90% were seen once. On this clone: Antigen specificity is unknown.

The TCR comes from a man between 25 and 39 years old in good health and CMV-seronegative. Material: PBMCs.

This CDR3 reads CASSPSTGADTQYF. The CDR3 nucleotides are TGTGCCAGCAGCCCGTCGACGGGGGCAGATACGCAGTATTTT. The genes are TRBV7-9 and TRBJ2-3, with D perhaps TRBD2 (6 bases). CDR1 is SEHNR, CDR2 FQNEAQ, per germline (reference sequence). This CDR3 is 14 amino acids long. Between the trimmed V and J ends, which lost 5 bases and 4 bases, there was a span of 13 bases.